The entry that follows covers one TCR beta chain sequence. The target of this receptor is not known. No much larger clone is present one base from it, and per-base qualities are unavailable. TCRbeta CDR3 regions were amplified from genomic DNA using the immunoSEQ Assay, a bias-controlled multiplex PCR. The study's own analysis went as follows. The number of nucleated cells in each sample was estimated by amplification of reference gene primers within the assay. To quantify the absolute abundance of each unique TCRbeta CDR3 rearrangement, sequence reads were collapsed and filtered. For each sample, productive Simpson clonality was calculated by taking the square root of Simpson's diversity index across productive rearrangements. This immuneACCESS table, as held by TCRdb, lists in-frame sequences with V and J called but not all clones. Of the missing ones, under half trace to an unresolved V gene in checked studies; the others have no known cause. D and trimming come from the DNA, and the V and J calls and clone size come from that table. The sample table lists about 350,000 clones, more than 70% of them with a count of one. The ten biggest clones cover around 0.92% of the sample.

V is cut by 5 bases and J by 7 bases, and the space between the germline ends is 9 bases. Measured from the cysteine to the phenylalanine, the CDR3 is 13 residues long. Here the CDR3 DNA is all that survives: 39 bases in frame from base 1. Enrolling through a virtual design, the prospective study's participants ranged in age from about 18 to 89 years and lived across 20 to 25 United States geographic areas. In the prospective study, participants were assigned to cohorts based on the clinical history participants reported in a screening survey and a study questionnaire. Exposed participants were defined as having been in contact with someone with a PCR-confirmed or clinician-diagnosed COVID-19 case within 2 weeks of study entry. Mobile phlebotomists in the prospective study collected whole blood, serum and a nasopharyngeal or oropharyngeal swab from every participant. Prospective study participants could optionally give additional blood draws and questionnaires over an approximately two-month period. Blood samples from the prospective study were shipped frozen or at room temperature prior to DNA extraction.

The sample belongs to a study of blood T cell repertoires in COVID-19 (dated by TCRdb to the early 2020s). For the wider study: Samples covering the acute and convalescent phases of COVID-19 were provided by collaborators in the United States, Italy and Spain. Subjects who had been exposed to COVID-19, were actively infected with it, or had recovered from it provided the deeply sampled blood TCRbeta repertoires that made up the dataset. Sample metadata almost always included a de-identified subject ID, COVID-19 status, age in years and sex. The samples were drawn from two sources: the first 160 participants of the ongoing ImmuneRACE study, and 950 to 1,500 subjects contributed by 6 global collaborators. Where HLA class I and class II types were available, the types were taken from metadata supplied by the sample provider, not from assay-based typing. The material from the prospective study consisted of cDNA or gDNA derived from T cells, B-cell-depleted T cells, or PBMCs. The repertoires were made available in a free public database intended to serve as a resource for research on the immune response to SARS-CoV-2.

General findings and caveats noted by the study authors: The quantity of clinical and demographic metadata differed by source and by participant and was supplied without curation.

This chain joins TRBV12-3 or TRBV12-4 to TRBJ1-6, with no reliable assignment of the D segment. Sequenced material: PBMCs or T cells enriched from blood (not recorded which). This TCR was sampled from a woman aged 25 to 45 who had been exposed to COVID-19. The CDR3 region reads CASSGQKNSPLHF. In nucleotide form, the sequence is TGTGCCAGCAGTGGGCAGAAGAATTCACCCCTCCACTTT.